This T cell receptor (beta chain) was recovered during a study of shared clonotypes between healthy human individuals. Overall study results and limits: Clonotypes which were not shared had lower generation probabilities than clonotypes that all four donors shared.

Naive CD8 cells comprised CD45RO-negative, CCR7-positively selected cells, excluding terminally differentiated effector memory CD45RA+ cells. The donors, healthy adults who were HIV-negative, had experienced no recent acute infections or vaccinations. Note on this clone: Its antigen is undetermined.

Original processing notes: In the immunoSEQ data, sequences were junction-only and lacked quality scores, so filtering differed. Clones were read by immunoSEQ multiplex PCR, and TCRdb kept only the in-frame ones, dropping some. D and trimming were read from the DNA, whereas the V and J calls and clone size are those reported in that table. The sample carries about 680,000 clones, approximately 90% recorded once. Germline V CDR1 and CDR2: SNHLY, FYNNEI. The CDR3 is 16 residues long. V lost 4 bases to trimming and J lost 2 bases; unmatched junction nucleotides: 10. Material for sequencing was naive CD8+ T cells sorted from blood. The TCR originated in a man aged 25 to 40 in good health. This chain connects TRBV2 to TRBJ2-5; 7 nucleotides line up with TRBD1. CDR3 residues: CASSVISGTAQETQYF. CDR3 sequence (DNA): TGTGCCAGCAGTGTGATCTCCGGGACAGCTCAAGAGACCCAGTACTTC.